Below are 31 T cell receptor beta chains sequenced from a single sample in a study of blood T cell repertoires in COVID-19. Measured with immunoSEQ multiplex PCR; TCRdb has only the in-frame clones, and not every one. The sample yields a few hundred thousand clones, 80% to 85% seen once. Sequencing was performed on peripheral blood. The source is a woman over 75 with active or convalescent COVID-19.

About this clone itself: Compared with germline, one end of the junction differs, possibly owing to a read error. The chain links TRBV5-6 to TRBJ2-4; the match to TRBD1 covers 8 bases. The CDR3 sequence is 12 residues long. Germline assignment: CDR1 SGHDT and CDR2 YYEEEE. The CDR3 DNA sequence: TGTGCCAGCAGCGCGGTTGGGGACAGGCCAAACTTC. It yields the protein CASSAVGDRPNF.

The rearrangement links TRBV18 to TRBJ2-7; D perhaps matches TRBD1 (6 bases). V was clipped by 5 bases and J by 2 bases, with 10 bases between them. The CDR3 has 13 amino acids. The germline V gene encodes CDR1 KGHSH and CDR2 LQKENI. The CDR3 region is CASSETGTYEQYF. CDR3 DNA: TGTGCCAGCTCAGAAACAGGGACCTACGAGCAGTACTTC. The full variable domain, its missing parts supplied by reference TRBV18 and TRBJ2-7, is NAGVMQNPRHLVRRRGQEARLRCSPMKGHSHVYWYRQLPEEGLKFMVYLQKENIIDESGMPKERFSAEFPKEGPSILRIQQVVRGDSAAYFCASSETGTYEQYFGPGTRLTVT.

The chain joins TRBV7-2 to TRBJ2-4; D possibly corresponds to TRBD2 (5 bases). V gave up 2 bases and J gave up 3 bases, with 11 bases separating them. Germline V gives CDR1 SGHTA, CDR2 FQGNSA. The CDR3 runs to 15 residues. CDR3 nucleotides: TGTGCCAGCAGCTTATTGGTACTAGTCAAAAACATTCAGTACTTC. This encodes CASSLLVLVKNIQYF.

The chain uses TRBV15 and TRBJ2-7; TRBD1 matches 9 bases. Germline CDR1 LNHNV, CDR2 YYDKDF (reference sequence). V lost 3 bases and J lost 4; bases outside the gene matches: 4. There are 14 residues in the CDR3. The DNA for the CDR3 is TGTGCCACCAGCAGCGGGACAGGGCGGTACGAGCAGTACTTC. Protein: CATSSGTGRYEQYF.

The V gene is TRBV5-4, the J gene TRBJ2-6, with TRBD2 identical over 7 bases. Germline CDR1 is SGHNT and CDR2 is YYREEE (reference sequence). The CDR3 contains 15 residues. With 5 bases clipped from V and 2 bases from J, the junction kept 4 bases outside the gene matches. The CDR3 region has the DNA TGTGCCAGCAGTGTGGGGGGGACTGGGGCCAACGTCCTGACTTTC. Residues: CASSVGGTGANVLTF.

V usage is TRBV20-1 and J usage is TRBJ1-4; D remains ambiguous. The V end lost 8 bases, the J end lost 10 bases, and 14 bases lay between the germline ends. The CDR3 is made up of 11 amino acids. Looked up from germline, CDR1 is DFQATT and CDR2 is SNEGSKA (reference sequence). CDR3 in amino acids: CSPGRVGKLFF. CDR3 DNA sequence: TGCAGTCCCGGCCGGGTGGGAAAACTGTTTTTT.

The V call is TRBV19, the J call TRBJ2-7; D is possibly TRBD2 (6 bases). V lost 3 bases, J lost 7 bases, and 16 bases lay in between. Per germline, CDR1 LNHDA and CDR2 SQIVND (reference sequence). This CDR3 is 14 amino acids long. This CDR3 reads CASSIATRVREQYF. The CDR3 coding sequence is TGTGCCAGTAGTATCGCGACTAGGGTTCGTGAGCAGTACTTC. The variable domain in full, with the rest retrieved from reference TRBV19 and TRBJ2-7, is DGGITQSPKYLFRKEGQNVTLSCEQNLNHDAMYWYRQDPGQGLRLIYYSQIVNDFQKGDIAEGYSVSREKKESFPLTVTSAQKNPTAFYLCASSIATRVREQYFGPGTRLTVT.

The V and J genes are TRBV4-3 and TRBJ2-1; TRBD1 aligns across 11 bases. The ends lost 5 bases at V and 7 bases at J; junction bases unmatched: 7. CDR1 and CDR2 from the germline V gene are LGHNA and YSLEER. This CDR3 region has 15 residues. CDR3 protein: CASSYRTGGENEQFF. The CDR3 bases are TGCGCCAGCAGCTATAGGACAGGGGGCGAGAATGAGCAGTTCTTC.

The CDR3 DNA reads TGCGCCAGCAGCTTGGGTACGGGCGGGACAGGTGAGCAGTACTTC. Translated: CASSLGTGGTGEQYF. The chain carries TRBV5-1 and TRBJ2-7, with 8 bases fitting TRBD1. Germline CDR1 and CDR2: SGHRS and YFSETQ. J was trimmed by 7 bases and V by 0 bases; bases with no gene match: 9. This CDR3 is built from 15 residues.

The chain uses TRBV25-1 and TRBJ1-1; perhaps TRBD1 as D (6 bases). Germline V lookup: CDR1 MGHDK, CDR2 SYGVNS. This CDR3 is 15 amino acids long. V shed 1 base and J shed 0 bases, with 9 bases lying between them. The CDR3 region has the DNA TGTGCCAGCAGTGAATTGGGGGCCCTGAACACTGAAGCTTTCTTT. Protein product: CASSELGALNTEAFF.

The chain employs TRBV29-1 and TRBJ2-5; D is perhaps TRBD2 (5 bases). Germline loops: CDR1 SQVTM, CDR2 ANQGSEA. Trimming pared 7 bases from V and 3 bases from J, leaving 18 bases between. This CDR3 region has 14 residues. CDR3 loop: CSAPGGLGKETQYF. As DNA, the CDR3 is TGCAGCGCCCCTGGAGGACTTGGGAAAGAGACCCAGTACTTC.

The V call is TRBV5-1, the J call TRBJ2-3; D perhaps matches TRBD2 (6 bases). CDR1 and CDR2 from the germline V gene are SGHRS and YFSETQ. V shed 4 bases and J shed 4 bases, with 13 bases lying between them. The CDR3 has 14 residues. CDR3 protein: CASSPRLDSDTQYF. Here the CDR3 DNA reads TGCGCCAGCAGCCCAAGACTAGATTCAGATACGCAGTATTTT.

The rearrangement links TRBV7-6 to TRBJ2-7; D possibly corresponds to TRBD2 (6 bases). The CDR3 covers 15 residues. V lost 5 bases and J 3 bases, leaving 17 bases between the germline ends. In germline, CDR1 is SGHVS, CDR2 FNYEAQ. The CDR3, as DNA: TGTGCCAGCAGCATTGCCGGGAGTCTTCTCTACGAGCAGTACTTC. Amino acid sequence: CASSIAGSLLYEQYF.

This chain joins TRBV7-9 and TRBJ1-1; D gene unclear. The CDR3 is made up of 10 amino acids. Germline assignment: CDR1 SEHNR and CDR2 FQNEAQ (reference sequence). Trimming pared 5 bases from V and 4 bases from J, leaving 2 bases between. The CDR3 region is CASSRTEAFF. The CDR3 nucleotides are TGTGCCAGCAGCCGCACTGAAGCTTTCTTT. The full variable domain, its missing parts supplied by reference TRBV7-9 and TRBJ1-1, is DTGVSQNPRHKITKRGQNVTFRCDPISEHNRLYWYRQTLGQGPEFLTYFQNEAQLEKSRLLSDRFSAERPKGSFSTLEIQRTEQGDSAMYLCASSRTEAFFGQGTRLTVV.

This chain joins TRBV6-2 or TRBV6-3 and TRBJ2-1; the match to TRBD2 covers 8 bases. V was pared by 0 bases and J by 10 bases, with 17 bases of the junction left unmatched. CDR1 MNHEY and CDR2 SVGEGT come from the germline V gene. The CDR3 is 18 amino acids. CDR3 in amino acids: CASSYSGAWAGGRWEQFF. CDR3 DNA: TGTGCCAGCAGTTACTCGGGGGCCTGGGCGGGAGGCCGGTGGGAGCAGTTCTTC.

This rearrangement joins TRBV5-5 to TRBJ2-1; D is unresolved. The CDR3 is made up of 11 amino acids. From germline, CDR1 is SGHKS and CDR2 YYEKEE (reference sequence). The germline V and J ends were trimmed by 5 bases and 3 bases, with 3 bases remaining between them. This chain's CDR3 is CASSNYNEQFF. The CDR3 nucleotides are TGTGCCAGCAGTAACTACAATGAGCAGTTCTTC.

The rearrangement links TRBV24-1 to TRBJ2-2; TRBD2 agrees at 8 bases. Trimming took 4 bases from V and 9 from J; bases not matched to a gene: 15. Germline assignment: CDR1 KGHDR and CDR2 SFDVKD. CDR3 length: 17 residues. The CDR3 nucleotides are TGTGCCACCAGTGACCCAACGGGGGGGGCGACGAAAAGGGAGCTGTTTTTT. Encoded protein: CATSDPTGGATKRELFF.

J is TRBJ1-2 and V is TRBV5-6, with D possibly matching TRBD1 (6 bases). Per the germline V gene, CDR1 is SGHDT and CDR2 is YYEEEE. V lost 2 bases to trimming and J lost 3 bases, with 11 bases between them. This CDR3 is 14 amino acids long. The CDR3 bases are TGTGCCAGCAGCTTCCAGGGGTCGTACTATGGCTACACCTTC. It codes for CASSFQGSYYGYTF.

The genes are TRBV27 and TRBJ2-7; a possible D gene is TRBD1 (6 bases). CDR1 MNHEY and CDR2 SMNVEV come from the germline V gene (reference sequence). The CDR3 runs 13 residues. Trimming shortened V by 0 bases and J by 3 bases, and 6 bases separated the two germline ends. The CDR3 DNA sequence: TGTGCCAGCAGTTTATCAGGGGGCTACGAGCAGTACTTC. It is translated as CASSLSGGYEQYF.

The gene calls are TRBV24-1 and TRBJ2-3; 7 nucleotides match TRBD1. This CDR3 spans 15 amino acids. Germline-derived CDR1 and CDR2 are KGHDR and SFDVKD. The J segment lost 0 bases and the V segment lost 3 bases, leaving 2 bases of the junction unmatched. For the CDR3, the DNA is TGTGCCACCAGTGATCTGACAGGGAGCACAGATACGCAGTATTTT. This encodes CATSDLTGSTDTQYF.

The chain couples TRBV19 to TRBJ1-5, with a weak D call TRBD1 (6 bases). This CDR3 spans 15 amino acids. Trimming cost V 3 bases and J 7 bases, with 16 bases left between them. Germline V gives CDR1 LNHDA, CDR2 SQIVND (reference sequence). The chain's CDR3 is CASSISLRGFQPQHF. The CDR3 DNA follows: TGTGCCAGTAGTATCTCCCTCAGGGGTTTCCAGCCCCAGCATTTT.

This sequence joins TRBV5-1 and TRBJ2-1; 9 bases fit TRBD2. Germline lookup yields CDR1 SGHRS and CDR2 YFSETQ. The CDR3 is 16 residues long. V shed 3 bases and J 7 bases; nucleotides not matched to a gene: 11. CDR3 residues: CASSWAGSGSVNEQFF. CDR3 sequence (DNA): TGCGCCAGCAGCTGGGCGGGTAGCGGGAGTGTAAATGAGCAGTTCTTC. The full variable domain, in which reference TRBV5-1 and TRBJ2-1 provide the parts outside the CDR3, is KAGVTQTPRYLIKTRGQQVTLSCSPISGHRSVSWYQQTPGQGLQFLFEYFSETQRNKGNFPGRFSGRQFSNSRSEMNVSTLELGDSALYLCASSWAGSGSVNEQFFGPGTRLTVL.

The genes are TRBV19 and TRBJ1-4, with 7 bases aligning to TRBD1. V trimming: 4 bases; J trimming: 4 bases; junction bases outside the gene matches: 12. The V gene's germline CDR1 is LNHDA and CDR2 SQIVND (reference sequence). The CDR3 runs 17 residues. CDR3 sequence reads: CASSTSRDSPGNEKLFF. The CDR3 bases are TGTGCCAGTAGTACGTCCCGGGACAGTCCGGGTAATGAAAAACTGTTTTTT.

The chain employs TRBV5-3 and TRBJ2-3; D perhaps matches TRBD2 (5 bases). TRBV5-3 is recorded as an ORF, its role being uncertain. The V gene lost 6 bases and the J gene lost 5 bases, with 16 bases spanning the gap. This CDR3 spans 14 amino acids. CDR3 bases: TGTGCCAGAATGGCGGGCAGTCGGGGAGATACGCAGTATTTT. Its translation: CARMAGSRGDTQYF.

The rearrangement uses TRBV5-1 and TRBJ2-5, with D tentatively TRBD1 (6 bases). V was cut by 5 bases and J by 5 bases, with 22 bases left in between. The germline V gene encodes CDR1 SGHRS and CDR2 YFSETQ. CDR3 length: 16 residues. This CDR3 is CASSPTGSRGFETQYF. The CDR3 bases are TGCGCCAGCAGTCCTACAGGGTCCAGGGGTTTCGAGACCCAGTACTTC.

This chain joins TRBV10-3 and TRBJ2-7; 8 nucleotides match TRBD2. CDR3 length: 14 residues. Trimming took 3 bases from V and 7 from J; bases not matched to a gene: 8. Germline V gene sequence: CDR1 ENHRY, CDR2 SYGVKD. CDR3 protein: CAISEHGGAREQYF. The CDR3 DNA follows: TGTGCCATCAGTGAACACGGGGGGGCGAGAGAGCAGTACTTC.

The chain carries TRBV2 and TRBJ2-7, with 7 bases that match TRBD1. V dropped 2 bases and J dropped 4; count of bases not matched to a gene: 5. Germline V gene data show CDR1 as SNHLY and CDR2 as FYNNEI. The CDR3 sequence is 14 residues long. The CDR3 sequence: CASSERQGVYEQYF. The DNA for the CDR3 is TGTGCCAGCAGTGAAAGGCAGGGGGTTTACGAGCAGTACTTC.

Concerning this clone: In the same sample, other DNA sequences code for this CDR3. The V gene is TRBV29-1, the J gene TRBJ1-1, with a possible D match to TRBD1 (5 bases). Trimming took 4 bases from V and 0 from J, leaving 9 bases between them. Germline V gene sequence: CDR1 SQVTM, CDR2 ANQGSEA. The CDR3 is 13 residues long. The CDR3, as DNA: TGCAGCGTTGGGCAGGGATTGAACACTGAAGCTTTCTTT. Its translation is CSVGQGLNTEAFF.

The CDR3 loop reads CAIRSGANTEAFF. The CDR3 bases are TGTGCCATCAGGTCAGGGGCGAACACTGAAGCTTTCTTT. The chain combines TRBV10-3 with TRBJ1-1; D is perhaps TRBD1 (6 bases). V was trimmed by 6 bases and J by 1 base, leaving 9 bases between them. The germline gives CDR1 ENHRY, CDR2 SYGVKD. The CDR3 is 13 amino acids.

J is TRBJ1-6 and V is TRBV28; the D gene is possibly TRBD1 (5 bases). This CDR3 has 12 residues. Germline CDR1 MDHEN, CDR2 SYDVKM. Trimming took off 7 bases at V and 8 bases at J, with 9 bases between the two ends. CDR3 sequence: CASNSGDSPLHF. DNA for the CDR3: TGTGCCAGCAATTCGGGGGATTCACCCCTCCACTTT.

This clone was seen once. The chain couples TRBV29-1 to TRBJ2-1, with 9 bases identical to TRBD2. V shed 6 bases, J shed 5 bases, and the junction held 14 bases outside the gene matches. CDR1 SQVTM and CDR2 ANQGSEA come from the germline V gene. This CDR3 spans 16 amino acids. Written as DNA, the CDR3 is TGCAGCGTCCATCCACGTAGGACTAGCGCGAACAATGAGCAGTTCTTC. This encodes CSVHPRRTSANNEQFF.